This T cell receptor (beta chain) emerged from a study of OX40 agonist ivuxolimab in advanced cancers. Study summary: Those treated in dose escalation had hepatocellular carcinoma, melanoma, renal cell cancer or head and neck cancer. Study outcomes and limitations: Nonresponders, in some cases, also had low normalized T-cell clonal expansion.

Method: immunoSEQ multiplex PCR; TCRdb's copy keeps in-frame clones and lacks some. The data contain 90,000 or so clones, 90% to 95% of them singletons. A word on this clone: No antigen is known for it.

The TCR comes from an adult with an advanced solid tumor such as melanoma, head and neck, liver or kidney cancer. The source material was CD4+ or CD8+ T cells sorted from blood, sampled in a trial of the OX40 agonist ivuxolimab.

In DNA, the CDR3 is TGTGCCAGCAGTTACCTAGGGACAGGGGGCCCTGGGTTACCAGATACGCAGTATTTT. Protein product: CASSYLGTGGPGLPDTQYF. This chain links TRBV6-7 with TRBJ2-3; 12 nucleotides line up with TRBD1. TRBV6-7 carries the ORF label, with uncertain function. The CDR3 spans 19 residues. J gave up 4 bases and V 2 bases, and 13 bases lay outside the gene matches.